The entry below describes one T cell receptor beta chain. The source of the sample is a study of PD-L1 blockade in urothelial cancer. Germline CDR1 and CDR2: SGHNT and YYREEE (reference sequence). This CDR3 has 15 residues. The V gene end was trimmed by 4 bases and the J gene end by 5 bases; junction bases not matched to a gene: 7. Here immunoSEQ multiplex PCR was the method, and the copy in TCRdb shows in-frame clones only, minus some. The repertoire holds around 100,000 clones, with over 75% as singletons. This sequence originates from a man aged 50 to 60 with urothelial cancer. The sample in question was PBMCs, obtained around atezolizumab (anti-PD-L1) treatment. The chain employs TRBV5-4 and TRBJ2-1; 9 nucleotides match TRBD1. CDR3 sequence (DNA): TGTGCCAGCAGCGCCGGGACAGGGTATGACAATGAGCAGTTCTTC. Residues: CASSAGTGYDNEQFF.